This T cell receptor (beta chain) came from a study of T-cell memory formation after mild COVID-19. Study as a whole: Clusters were largely donor specific.

General study findings and limits: Clones shrinking between day 15 and 85 showed a balanced CD4/CD8 split, and those that grew later tilted toward CD4+. Pre-infection memory already had some responding clones, implying cross-reactive memory joined. Second-wave clones that peaked on day 37 lacked confirmed SARS-CoV-2 specificity.

One entry per CDR3 protein results from TCRdb running MiXCR on the 5' RACE reads. Of 150,000 to 200,000 distinct CDR3 sequences in the sample, around 10% were seen once. The length of the CDR3 is 15 residues. The V and J ends lost 4 bases and 4 bases, in that order; junction bases with no gene match: 8. Germline V gene sequence: CDR1 SGHRS, CDR2 YFSETQ. In this sample, this clonotype turned up a few times. Its antigen is undetermined. The source of this sequence is a man between 18 and 29 years old who had mild COVID-19 (a few samples of this study predate the infection). Cell type and time point are not known. The rearrangement links TRBV5-1 to TRBJ2-3, with 8 bases that match TRBD2. Sequenced material: PBMCs or a T cell subset sorted from them (not recorded which). In DNA form, the CDR3 reads TGCGCCAGCAGCCCGACTACTAGCGGCCCAGATACGCAGTATTTT. This sequence encodes CASSPTTSGPDTQYF. The variable domain in full, with the rest retrieved from reference TRBV5-1 and TRBJ2-3, is KAGVTQTPRYLIKTRGQQVTLSCSPISGHRSVSWYQQTPGQGLQFLFEYFSETQRNKGNFPGRFSGRQFSNSRSEMNVSTLELGDSALYLCASSPTTSGPDTQYFGPGTRLTVL.